This TCR beta chain was recorded in a study of blood T cell repertoires in COVID-19. The V end was cut by 4 bases, the J end by 8 bases, with 10 bases between. The CDR3 sequence is 12 residues long. Germline CDR1 is SGDLS and CDR2 is YYNGEE. Under the authors' procedure: Estimation of nucleated cell counts was performed using reference gene primer amplification. Method: immunoSEQ multiplex PCR; TCRdb's copy keeps in-frame clones and lacks some. For V, J and clone size, that table is used; D and trimming come from the DNA. The sample lists tens of thousands of clones, about 88% seen once, with less than 2% in the top ten.

The chain has TRBV9 and TRBJ2-1, with a tentative D call TRBD2 (6 bases). Material for sequencing was peripheral blood. This sequence originates from a man aged 55 to 69 with acute or convalescent COVID-19. CDR3 region: CASSPSGDEQFF. In DNA, the CDR3 is TGTGCCAGCAGCCCGTCGGGGGATGAGCAGTTCTTC.